This T cell receptor (beta chain) was found in a study of blood T cell repertoires in COVID-19. Study overall: Collection of acute and convalescent COVID-19 samples took place in the United States, Italy and Spain. T cells, B-cell-depleted T cells, or PBMCs provided the cDNA or gDNA that served as material.

The ends lost 5 bases at V and 9 bases at J; junction bases unmatched: 7. Germline loops: CDR1 SNHLY, CDR2 FYNNEI. CDR3 length: 15 amino acids. In the original processing: For nucleated cells, counts were estimated from reference gene primer amplification. Using immunoSEQ multiplex PCR, the repertoire was profiled, and TCRdb retains in-frame clones only, with some absent. Clone size and V and J calls were adopted from that table, with D and trimming inferred from the DNA. In the table there are 250,000 to 350,000 clones, around nine tenths of which are singletons. The TCR was taken from an older woman with acute or convalescent COVID-19. The rearrangement joins TRBV2 to TRBJ2-1; 13 bases agree with TRBD2. The source material was peripheral blood. The CDR3: CASSYITSGGAEQFF. In DNA form, the CDR3 reads TGTGCCAGCAGTTATATTACTAGCGGGGGGGCTGAGCAGTTCTTC.